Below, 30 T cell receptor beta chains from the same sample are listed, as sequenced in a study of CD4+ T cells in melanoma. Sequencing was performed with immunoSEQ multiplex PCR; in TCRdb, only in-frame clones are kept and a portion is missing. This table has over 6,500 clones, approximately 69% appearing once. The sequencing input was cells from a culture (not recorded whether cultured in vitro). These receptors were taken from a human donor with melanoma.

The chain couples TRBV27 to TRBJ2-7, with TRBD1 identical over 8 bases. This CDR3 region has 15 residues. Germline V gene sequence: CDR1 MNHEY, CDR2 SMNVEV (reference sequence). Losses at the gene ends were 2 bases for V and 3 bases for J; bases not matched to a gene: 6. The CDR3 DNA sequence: TGTGCCAGCAGTTTACGCGGACAGGGCCGCTACGAGCAGTACTTC. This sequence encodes CASSLRGQGRYEQYF.

CDR3 DNA sequence: TGTGCCAGCAGTTTAGCCAATGAGCAGTTCTTC. It yields the protein CASSLANEQFF. The chain links TRBV28 to TRBJ2-1; D not resolved. Per the germline V gene, CDR1 is MDHEN and CDR2 is SYDVKM. V was shortened by 2 bases and J by 6 bases, with 2 bases between the two germline ends. This CDR3 has 11 residues.

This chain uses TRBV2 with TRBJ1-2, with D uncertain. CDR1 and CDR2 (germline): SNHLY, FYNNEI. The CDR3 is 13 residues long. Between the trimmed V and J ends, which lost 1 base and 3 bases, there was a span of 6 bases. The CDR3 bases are TGTGCCAGCAGTGAAGTGGATTACTATGGCTACACCTTC. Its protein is CASSEVDYYGYTF.

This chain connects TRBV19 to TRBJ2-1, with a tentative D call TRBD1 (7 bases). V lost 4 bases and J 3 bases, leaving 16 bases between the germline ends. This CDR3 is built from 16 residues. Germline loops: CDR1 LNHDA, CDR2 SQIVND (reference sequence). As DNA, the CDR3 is TGTGCCAGTAGTACAACAGGGCAGGGGGGCTACAATGAGCAGTTCTTC. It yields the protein CASSTTGQGGYNEQFF.

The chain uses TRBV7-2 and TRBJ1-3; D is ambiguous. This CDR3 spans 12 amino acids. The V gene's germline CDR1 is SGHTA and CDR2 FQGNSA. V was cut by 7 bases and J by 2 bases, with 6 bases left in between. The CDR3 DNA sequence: TGTGCCAGCAATTATCCTGGAAACACCATATATTTT. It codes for CASNYPGNTIYF. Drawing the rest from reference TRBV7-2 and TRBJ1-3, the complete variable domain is GAGVSQSPSNKVTEKGKDVELRCDPISGHTALYWYRQSLGQGLEFLIYFQGNSAPDKSGLPSDRFSAERTGGSVSTLTIQRTQQEDSAVYLCASNYPGNTIYFGEGSWLTVV.

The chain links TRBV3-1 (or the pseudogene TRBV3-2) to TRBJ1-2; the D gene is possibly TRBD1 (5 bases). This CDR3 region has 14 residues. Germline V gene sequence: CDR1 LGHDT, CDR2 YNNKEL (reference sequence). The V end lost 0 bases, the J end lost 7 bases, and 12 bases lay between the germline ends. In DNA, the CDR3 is TGTGCCAGCAGCCAAGAGGGACTCCTTATTGGCTACACCTTC. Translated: CASSQEGLLIGYTF.

The CDR3 coding sequence is TGTGCCAGCAGTACCTATAATTCACCCCTCCACTTT. Amino acids: CASSTYNSPLHF. V and J are TRBV6-5 and TRBJ1-6; no clear D gene. Germline assignment: CDR1 MNHEY and CDR2 SVGAGI. This CDR3 has 12 residues. V lost 5 bases, J lost 2 bases, and 1 base lay in between.

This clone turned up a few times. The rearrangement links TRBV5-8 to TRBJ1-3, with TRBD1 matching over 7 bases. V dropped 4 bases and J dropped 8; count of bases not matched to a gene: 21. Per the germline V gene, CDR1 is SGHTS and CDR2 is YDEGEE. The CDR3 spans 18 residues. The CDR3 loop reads CASSATGMLVFSLDTIYF. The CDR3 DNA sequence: TGTGCCAGCAGCGCGACAGGGATGTTGGTTTTTTCGTTGGACACCATATATTTT.

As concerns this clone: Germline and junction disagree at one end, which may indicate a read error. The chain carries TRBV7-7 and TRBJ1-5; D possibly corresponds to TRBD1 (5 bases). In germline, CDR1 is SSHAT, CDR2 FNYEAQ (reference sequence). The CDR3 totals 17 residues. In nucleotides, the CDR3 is TGTGCTAGCAGTACCCCGTACCGTGTGCAGGGCCCCACAGCCCCAGCATTT. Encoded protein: CASSTPYRVQGPTAPAF.

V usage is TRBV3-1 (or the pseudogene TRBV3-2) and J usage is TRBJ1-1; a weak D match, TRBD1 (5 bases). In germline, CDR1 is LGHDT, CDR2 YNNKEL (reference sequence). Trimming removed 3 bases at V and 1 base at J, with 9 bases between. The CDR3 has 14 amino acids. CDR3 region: CASSQEQENTEAFF. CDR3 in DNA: TGTGCCAGCAGCCAGGAACAGGAGAACACTGAAGCTTTCTTT.

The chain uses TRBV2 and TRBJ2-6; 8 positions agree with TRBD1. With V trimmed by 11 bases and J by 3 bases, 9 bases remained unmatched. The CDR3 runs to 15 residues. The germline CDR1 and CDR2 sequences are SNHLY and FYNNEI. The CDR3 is CAAGRGRRGANVLTF. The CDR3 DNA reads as TGTGCCGCGGGCAGGGGGCGTCGTGGGGCCAACGTCCTGACTTTC.

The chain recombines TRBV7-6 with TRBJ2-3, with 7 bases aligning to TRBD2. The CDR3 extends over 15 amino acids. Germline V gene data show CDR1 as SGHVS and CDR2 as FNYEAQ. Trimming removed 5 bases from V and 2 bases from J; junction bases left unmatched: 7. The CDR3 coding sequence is TGTGCCAGCAGCGCCTCTAGCGGTTACACAGATACGCAGTATTTT. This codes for CASSASSGYTDTQYF.

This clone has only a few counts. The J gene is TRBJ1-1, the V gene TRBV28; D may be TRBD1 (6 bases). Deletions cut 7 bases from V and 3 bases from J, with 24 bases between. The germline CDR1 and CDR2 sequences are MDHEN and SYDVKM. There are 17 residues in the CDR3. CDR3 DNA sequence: TGTGCCAGCACCGCGGGGTGGGGGGCCGGTGGGTACACTGAAGCTTTCTTT. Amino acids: CASTAGWGAGGYTEAFF.

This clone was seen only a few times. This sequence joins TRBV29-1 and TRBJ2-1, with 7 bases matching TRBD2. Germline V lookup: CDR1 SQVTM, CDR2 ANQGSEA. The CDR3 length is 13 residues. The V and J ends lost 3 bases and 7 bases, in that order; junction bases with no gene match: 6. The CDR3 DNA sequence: TGCAGCGTTGACGTGAGCGGGATGAATGAGCAGTTCTTC. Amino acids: CSVDVSGMNEQFF.

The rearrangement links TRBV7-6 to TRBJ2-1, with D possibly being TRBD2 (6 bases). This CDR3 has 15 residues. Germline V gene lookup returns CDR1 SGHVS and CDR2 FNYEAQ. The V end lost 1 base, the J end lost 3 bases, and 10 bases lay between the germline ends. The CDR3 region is CASSLVEGSYNEQFF. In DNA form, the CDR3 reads TGTGCCAGCAGCTTAGTGGAGGGAAGCTACAATGAGCAGTTCTTC.

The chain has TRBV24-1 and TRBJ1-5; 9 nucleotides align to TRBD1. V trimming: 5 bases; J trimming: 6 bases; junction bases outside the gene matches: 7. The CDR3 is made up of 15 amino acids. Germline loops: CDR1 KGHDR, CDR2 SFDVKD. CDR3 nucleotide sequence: TGTGCCACCAGTGCTGGGACAGGGCGTAGTCAGCCCCAGCATTTT. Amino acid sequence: CATSAGTGRSQPQHF.

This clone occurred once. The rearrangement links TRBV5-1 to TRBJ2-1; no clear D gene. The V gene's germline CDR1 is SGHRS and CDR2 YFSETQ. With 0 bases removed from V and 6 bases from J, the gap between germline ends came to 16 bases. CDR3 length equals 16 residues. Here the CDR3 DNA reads TGCGCCAGCAGCTTGGCCCGAACAGTTTCGCGCAATGAGCAGTTCTTC. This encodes CASSLARTVSRNEQFF.

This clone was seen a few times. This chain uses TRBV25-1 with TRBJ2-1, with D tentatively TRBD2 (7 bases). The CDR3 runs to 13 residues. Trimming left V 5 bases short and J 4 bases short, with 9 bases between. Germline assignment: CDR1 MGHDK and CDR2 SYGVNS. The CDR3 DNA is TGTGCCAGCAGTAAGGGGGGGTACAATGAGCAGTTCTTC. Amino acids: CASSKGGYNEQFF.

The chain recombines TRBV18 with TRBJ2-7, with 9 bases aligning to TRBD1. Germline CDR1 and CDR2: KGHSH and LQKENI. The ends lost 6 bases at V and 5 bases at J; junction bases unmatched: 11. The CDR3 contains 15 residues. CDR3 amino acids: CASSYTPGQGHEQYF. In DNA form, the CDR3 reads TGTGCCAGCTCGTATACTCCGGGACAGGGCCACGAGCAGTACTTC.

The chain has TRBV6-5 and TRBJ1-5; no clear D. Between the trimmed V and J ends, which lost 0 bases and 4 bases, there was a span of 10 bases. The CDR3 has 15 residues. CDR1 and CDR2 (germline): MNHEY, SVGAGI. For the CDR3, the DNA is TGTGCCAGCAGTTACTCGACGTTGGGGAATCAGCCCCAGCATTTT. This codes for CASSYSTLGNQPQHF.

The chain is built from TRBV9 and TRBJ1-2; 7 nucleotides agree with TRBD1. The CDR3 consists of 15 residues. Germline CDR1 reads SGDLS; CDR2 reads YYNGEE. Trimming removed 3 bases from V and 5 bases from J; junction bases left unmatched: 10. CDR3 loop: CASSGLRGQSYGYTF. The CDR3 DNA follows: TGTGCCAGCAGCGGGCTCAGGGGACAGTCTTATGGCTACACCTTC.

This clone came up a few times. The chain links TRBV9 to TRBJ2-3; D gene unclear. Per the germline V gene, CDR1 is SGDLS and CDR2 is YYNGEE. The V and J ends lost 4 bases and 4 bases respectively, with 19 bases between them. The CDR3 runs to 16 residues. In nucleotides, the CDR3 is TGTGCCAGCAGCCCGCCCGATCCGAGCAGTGCAGATACGCAGTATTTT. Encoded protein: CASSPPDPSSADTQYF.

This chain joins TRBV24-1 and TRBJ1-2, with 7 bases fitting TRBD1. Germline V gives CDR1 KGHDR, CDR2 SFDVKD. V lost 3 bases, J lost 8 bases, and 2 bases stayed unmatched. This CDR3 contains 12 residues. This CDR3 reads CATSDQDRGYTF. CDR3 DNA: TGTGCCACCAGTGATCAGGACAGGGGCTACACCTTC.

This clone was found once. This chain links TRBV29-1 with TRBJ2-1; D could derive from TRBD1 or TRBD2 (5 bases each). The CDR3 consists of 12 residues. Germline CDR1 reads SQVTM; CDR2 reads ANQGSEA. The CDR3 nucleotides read TGCAGTTGGGACCCTGAGGGCAATGAGCAGTTCTTC. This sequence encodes CSWDPEGNEQFF.

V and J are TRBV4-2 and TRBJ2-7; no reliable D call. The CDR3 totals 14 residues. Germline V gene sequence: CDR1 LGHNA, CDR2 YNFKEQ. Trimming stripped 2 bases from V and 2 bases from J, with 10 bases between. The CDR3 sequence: CASSQRVEAYEQYF. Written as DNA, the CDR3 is TGTGCCAGCAGCCAAAGGGTAGAGGCCTACGAGCAGTACTTC.

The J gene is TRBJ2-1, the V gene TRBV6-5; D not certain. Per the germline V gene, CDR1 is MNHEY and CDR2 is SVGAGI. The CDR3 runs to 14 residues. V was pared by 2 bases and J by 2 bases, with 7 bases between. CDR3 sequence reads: CASSYLAAYNEQFF. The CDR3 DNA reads TGTGCCAGCAGTTACCTCGCCGCCTACAATGAGCAGTTCTTC.

The CDR3 region is CASSFRLAYEQYF. In DNA, the CDR3 is TGTGCCAGCAGCTTCAGGCTAGCCTACGAGCAGTACTTC. The rearrangement uses TRBV7-9 and TRBJ2-7, with D uncertain. The germline CDR1 and CDR2 sequences are SEHNR and FQNEAQ (reference sequence). V shed 3 bases and J shed 2 bases, with 8 bases lying between them. The CDR3 sequence is 13 residues long.

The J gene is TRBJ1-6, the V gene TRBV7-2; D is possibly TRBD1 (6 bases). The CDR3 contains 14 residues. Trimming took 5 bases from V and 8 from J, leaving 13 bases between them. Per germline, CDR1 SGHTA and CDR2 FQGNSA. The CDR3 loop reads CASSPWGADSPLHF. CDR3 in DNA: TGTGCCAGCAGCCCGTGGGGGGCCGATTCACCCCTCCACTTT.

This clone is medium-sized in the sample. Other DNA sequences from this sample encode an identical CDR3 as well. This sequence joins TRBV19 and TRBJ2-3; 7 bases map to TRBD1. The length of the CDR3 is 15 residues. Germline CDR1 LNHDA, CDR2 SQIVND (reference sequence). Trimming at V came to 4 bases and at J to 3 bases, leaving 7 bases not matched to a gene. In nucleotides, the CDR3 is TGTGCCAGTAGTACCTCGGGACAGCCTACAGATACGCAGTATTTT. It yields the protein CASSTSGQPTDTQYF.

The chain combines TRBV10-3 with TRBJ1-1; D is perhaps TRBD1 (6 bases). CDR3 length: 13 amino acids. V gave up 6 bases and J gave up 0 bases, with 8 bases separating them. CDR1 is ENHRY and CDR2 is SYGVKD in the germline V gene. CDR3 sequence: CAISRGMNTEAFF. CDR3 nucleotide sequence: TGTGCCATCAGCAGGGGAATGAACACTGAAGCTTTCTTT.